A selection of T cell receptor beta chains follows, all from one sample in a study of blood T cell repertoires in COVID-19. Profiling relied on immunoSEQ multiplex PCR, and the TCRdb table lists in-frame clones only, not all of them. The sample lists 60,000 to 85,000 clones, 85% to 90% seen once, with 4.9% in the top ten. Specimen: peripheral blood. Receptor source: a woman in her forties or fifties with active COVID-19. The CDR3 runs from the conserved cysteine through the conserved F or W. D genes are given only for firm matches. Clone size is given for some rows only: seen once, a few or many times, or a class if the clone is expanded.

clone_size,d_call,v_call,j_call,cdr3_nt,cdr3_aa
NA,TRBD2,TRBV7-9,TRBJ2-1,TGTGCCAGCAGCTTAACTCGTCCCCTAGCGGAAGGGGTAAATGAGCAGTTCTTC,CASSLTRPLAEGVNEQFF
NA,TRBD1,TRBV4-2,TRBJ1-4,TGTGCCAGCAGCCAAGACCCTGGACAGGATGAAAAACTGTTTTTT,CASSQDPGQDEKLFF
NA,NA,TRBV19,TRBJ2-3,TGTGCCAGTAGTCAGATGGCTGGGGCCCCCACAGATACGCAGTATTTT,CASSQMAGAPTDTQYF
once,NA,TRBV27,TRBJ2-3,TGTGCCAGCAGTACCTTAGCAGGCACAGATACGCAGTATTTT,CASSTLAGTDTQYF
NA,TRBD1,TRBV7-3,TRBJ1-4,TGTGCCAGCAGGAGAGGACAGGCACCTAATGAAAAACTGTTTTTT,CASRRGQAPNEKLFF
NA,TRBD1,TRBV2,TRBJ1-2,TGTGCCAGCAGCTCGGGACAGTATGGCTACACCTTC,CASSSGQYGYTF
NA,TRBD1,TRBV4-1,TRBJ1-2,TGCGCCAGCAGCCAAGTCTCGGGACAGCAACTCTATGGCTACACCTTC,CASSQVSGQQLYGYTF
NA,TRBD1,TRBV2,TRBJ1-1,TGTGCCAGCAGTGGGACAGGGAACATGAACACTGAAGCTTTCTTT,CASSGTGNMNTEAFF
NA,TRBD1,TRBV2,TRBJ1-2,TGTGCCAGCAGTGAATCCCCCTTGACAGGGGGCATATCCTATGGCTACACCTTC,CASSESPLTGGISYGYTF
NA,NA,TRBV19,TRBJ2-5,TGTGCCAGTAGTATCCCCGGGGGCCAAGAGACCCAGTACTTC,CASSIPGGQETQYF
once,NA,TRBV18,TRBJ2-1,TGTGCCAGCTCACCCGGACTAACCTCCTACAATGAGCAGTTCTTC,CASSPGLTSYNEQFF
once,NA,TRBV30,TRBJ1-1,TGTGCCGGCAGACGGACTGGTTACACTGAAGCTTTCTTT,CAGRRTGYTEAFF
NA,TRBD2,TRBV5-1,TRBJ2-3,TGCGCCAGCAACTCGGAAGAACTAGCGGACTATACGCAGTATTTT,CASNSEELADYTQYF
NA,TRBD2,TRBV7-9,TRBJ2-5,TGTGCCAGCAGCTTCCCCGGACTAGCGGGAGTGAGGGAGACCCAGTACTTC,CASSFPGLAGVRETQYF
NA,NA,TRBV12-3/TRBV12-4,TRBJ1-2,TGTGCCAGCAGTTCCGGTTACGGCTACACCTTC,CASSSGYGYTF
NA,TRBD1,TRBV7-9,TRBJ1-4,TGTGCCAGCAGCTTACGGACAGGGGTAAATGAAAAACTGTTTTTT,CASSLRTGVNEKLFF
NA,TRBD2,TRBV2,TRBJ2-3,TGTGCCAGCAGTGAACCCGGGACTAGTGCTAGTGAGTTGACAGATACGCAGTATTTT,CASSEPGTSASELTDTQYF
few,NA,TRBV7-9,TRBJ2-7,TGTGCCAGCAGCCCTACGTTACAGGGAAACGAGCAGTACTTC,CASSPTLQGNEQYF
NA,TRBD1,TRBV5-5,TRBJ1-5,TGTGCCAGCAGACAGGGACAGCATAGCAATCAGCCCCAGCATTTT,CASRQGQHSNQPQHF
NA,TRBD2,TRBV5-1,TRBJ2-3,TGCGCCAGCAGCTTGAAAGTACTAGCGGTTAGCACAGATACGCAGTATTTT,CASSLKVLAVSTDTQYF
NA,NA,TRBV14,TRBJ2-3,TGTGCCAGCAGCCAAGATGGGCTTACACAGTATTTT,CASSQDGLTQYF
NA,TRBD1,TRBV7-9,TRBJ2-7,TGTGCCAGCAGCTCCTCCGGGACAGGGACCTACGAGCAGTACTTC,CASSSSGTGTYEQYF
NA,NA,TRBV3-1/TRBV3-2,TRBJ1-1,TGTGCCAGCAAGCAACGGGGTGAAGTCACTGAAGCTTTCTTT,CASKQRGEVTEAFF
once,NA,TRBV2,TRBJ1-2,TGTGCCAGCATCATAGGGGTTAACTATGGCTACACCTTC,CASIIGVNYGYTF
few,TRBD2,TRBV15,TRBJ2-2,TGTGCCACCAGCGGGTGGACTAGCGAGGATCTGAACACCGGGGAGCTGTTTTTT,CATSGWTSEDLNTGELFF
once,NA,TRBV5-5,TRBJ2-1,TGTGCCAGCAGCCCCCCGCGTGTCGGCTCCTACAATGAGCAGTTCTTC,CASSPPRVGSYNEQFF